This T cell receptor (beta chain) was found in a study of blood T cell repertoires in COVID-19. Method: immunoSEQ multiplex PCR; TCRdb's copy keeps in-frame clones and lacks some. The table lists under 300,000 clones, 80% to 90% of them singletons. Germline loops: CDR1 MDHEN, CDR2 SYDVKM. V gave up 3 bases and J gave up 10 bases, with 10 bases separating them. This CDR3 region has 12 residues. This TCR was recovered from a woman between 45 and 60 years old who had been exposed to COVID-19. Material for sequencing was PBMCs or T cells enriched from blood (not recorded which). The gene calls are TRBV28 and TRBJ2-1; D perhaps matches TRBD2 (5 bases). The CDR3 nucleotides are TGTGCCAGCAGTTTCCAGCGGAACGAGCAGTTCTTC. Encoded protein: CASSFQRNEQFF. Combining the CDR3 with reference TRBV28 and TRBJ2-1 gives the whole variable domain DVKVTQSSRYLVKRTGEKVFLECVQDMDHENMFWYRQDPGLGLRLIYFSYDVKMKEKGDIPEGYSVSREKKERFSLILESASTNQTSMYLCASSFQRNEQFFGPGTRLTVL.